This paragraph covers one TCR beta chain sequence. Its antigen is currently unknown. The sample originates from a study of shared clonotypes between healthy human individuals. General observations from the study: Tissue TCR repertoires likely differ from these blood-only repertoires.

Genomic DNA from each subset was divided evenly over several immunoSEQ plates. Using immunoSEQ multiplex PCR, the repertoire was profiled, and TCRdb retains in-frame clones only, with some absent. The sample has about 580,000 clones, 95% to 98% seen once. The naive CD8 fraction comprised CD45RO-negative cells positively selected for CCR7 and excluded terminally differentiated effector memory CD45RA+ cells. Adults of Caucasian background living in Nashville, Tennessee made up all donors. The sample was naive CD8+ T cells sorted from blood. This TCR was recovered from a man aged 30-40 years in good health.

CDR3 sequence (DNA): TGTGCCAGCAGCCCGGGACAGGGTCTCTACGAGCAGTACTTC. Residues: CASSPGQGLYEQYF. The gene calls are TRBV9 and TRBJ2-7; TRBD1 agrees at 9 bases. CDR1 SGDLS and CDR2 YYNGEE come from the germline V gene. V was clipped by 4 bases and J by 3 bases; unmatched bases: 5. The CDR3 covers 14 residues.